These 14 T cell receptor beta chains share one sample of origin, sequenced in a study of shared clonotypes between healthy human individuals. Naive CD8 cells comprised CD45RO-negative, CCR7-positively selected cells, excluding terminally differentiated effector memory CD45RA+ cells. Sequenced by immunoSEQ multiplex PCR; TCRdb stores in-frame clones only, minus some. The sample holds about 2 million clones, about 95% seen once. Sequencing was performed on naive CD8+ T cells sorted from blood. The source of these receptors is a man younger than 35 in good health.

DNA of the CDR3: TGTGCCAGCAGCCAGGCATTGGTACTAGCGGGACGCAATGAGCAGTTCTTC. Protein product: CASSQALVLAGRNEQFF. The J gene is TRBJ2-1, the V gene TRBV14, with TRBD2 matching over 10 bases. CDR1 and CDR2 (germline): SGHDN, FVKESK. The V and J ends lost 3 bases and 6 bases, in that order; junction bases with no gene match: 11. The CDR3 extends over 17 amino acids.

Written as DNA, the CDR3 is TGCGCCAGCAGCTTCCGACCCCTACACGACAGCCGTAGCGGGGAACTGTTTTTT. This translates into CASSFRPLHDSRSGELFF. The chain is built from TRBV4-1 and TRBJ1-4, with D perhaps TRBD1 (5 bases). CDR3 length: 18 residues. The germline V gene encodes CDR1 MGHRA and CDR2 YSYEKL. The V and J ends lost 5 bases and 12 bases respectively, with 31 bases between them.

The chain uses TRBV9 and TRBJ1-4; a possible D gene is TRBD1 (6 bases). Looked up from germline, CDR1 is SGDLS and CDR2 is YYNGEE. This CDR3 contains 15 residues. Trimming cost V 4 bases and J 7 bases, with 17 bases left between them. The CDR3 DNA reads TGTGCCAGCAGCCAAGGGGGAGGCCTTACTGAAAAACTGTTTTTT. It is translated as CASSQGGGLTEKLFF.

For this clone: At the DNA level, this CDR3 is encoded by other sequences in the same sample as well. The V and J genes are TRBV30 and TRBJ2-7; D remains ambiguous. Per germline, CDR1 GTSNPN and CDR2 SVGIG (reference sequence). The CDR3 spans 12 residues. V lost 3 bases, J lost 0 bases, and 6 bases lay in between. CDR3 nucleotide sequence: TGTGCCTGGAGCGAGTCCTCCTACGAGCAGTACTTC. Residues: CAWSESSYEQYF.

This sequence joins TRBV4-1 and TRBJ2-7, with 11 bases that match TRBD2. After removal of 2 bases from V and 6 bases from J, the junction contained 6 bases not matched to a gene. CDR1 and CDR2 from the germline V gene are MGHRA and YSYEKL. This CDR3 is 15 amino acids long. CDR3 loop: CASSQMTSGAIEQYF. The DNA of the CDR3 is TGCGCCAGCAGCCAAATGACTAGCGGGGCTATCGAGCAGTACTTC.

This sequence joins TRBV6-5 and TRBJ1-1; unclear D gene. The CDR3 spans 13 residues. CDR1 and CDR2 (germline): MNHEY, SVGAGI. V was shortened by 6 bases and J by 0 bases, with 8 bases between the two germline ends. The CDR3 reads CASSEALNTEAFF. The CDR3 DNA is TGTGCCAGCAGCGAAGCTCTGAACACTGAAGCTTTCTTT.

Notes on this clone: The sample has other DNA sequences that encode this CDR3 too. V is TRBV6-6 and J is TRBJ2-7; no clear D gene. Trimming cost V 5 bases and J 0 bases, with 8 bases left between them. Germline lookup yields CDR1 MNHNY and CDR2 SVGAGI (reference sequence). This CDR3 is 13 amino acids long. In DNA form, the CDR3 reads TGTGCCAGCAGTCCCGGACCCTCCTACGAGCAGTACTTC. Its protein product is CASSPGPSYEQYF.

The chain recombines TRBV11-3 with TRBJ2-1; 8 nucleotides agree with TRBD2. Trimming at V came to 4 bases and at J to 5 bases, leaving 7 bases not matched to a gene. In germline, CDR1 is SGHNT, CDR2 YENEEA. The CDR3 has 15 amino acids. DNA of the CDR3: TGTGCCAGCAGCTCGAGGCCGGGGGGGCACAATGAGCAGTTCTTC. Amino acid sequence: CASSSRPGGHNEQFF.

The CDR3 spells CASNRGTYEQYF. CDR3 bases: TGTGCCAGCAACAGGGGAACCTACGAGCAGTACTTC. This rearrangement joins TRBV28 to TRBJ2-7, with TRBD1 matching 7 bases. Trimming cost V 7 bases and J 2 bases; bases outside gene matches: 2. CDR3 size: 12 residues. Germline V gene data show CDR1 as MDHEN and CDR2 as SYDVKM. Using reference TRBV28 and TRBJ2-7 for the parts outside the CDR3, the full variable domain is DVKVTQSSRYLVKRTGEKVFLECVQDMDHENMFWYRQDPGLGLRLIYFSYDVKMKEKGDIPEGYSVSREKKERFSLILESASTNQTSMYLCASNRGTYEQYFGPGTRLTVT.

CDR3: CAWSVTDFYSNQPQHF. Here the CDR3 DNA reads TGTGCCTGGAGTGTAACGGATTTCTATAGCAATCAGCCCCAGCATTTT. The chain carries TRBV30 and TRBJ1-5, with D unclear. V was shortened by 0 bases and J by 0 bases, with 12 bases between the two germline ends. This CDR3 spans 16 amino acids. Germline assignment: CDR1 GTSNPN and CDR2 SVGIG (reference sequence). The full variable domain, completed using reference TRBV30 and TRBJ1-5, is SQTIHQWPATLVQPVGSPLSLECTVEGTSNPNLYWYRQAAGRGLQLLFYSVGIGQISSEVPQNLSASRPQDRQFILSSKKLLLSDSGFYLCAWSVTDFYSNQPQHFGDGTRLSIL.

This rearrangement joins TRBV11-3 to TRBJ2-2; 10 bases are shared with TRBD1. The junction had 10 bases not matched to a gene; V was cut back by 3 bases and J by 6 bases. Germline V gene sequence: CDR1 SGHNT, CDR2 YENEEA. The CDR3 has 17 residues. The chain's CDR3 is CASSFSFGTGVAGELFF. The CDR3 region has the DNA TGTGCCAGCAGCTTTTCGTTCGGGACAGGGGTGGCCGGGGAGCTGTTTTTT.

The CDR3 here is CASGPGPGSYEQYF. DNA of the CDR3: TGTGCCAGCGGCCCGGGGCCTGGTAGCTACGAGCAGTACTTC. This chain connects TRBV13 to TRBJ2-7; D could derive from TRBD1 or TRBD2 (5 bases each). Looked up from germline, CDR1 is PRHDT and CDR2 is FYEKMQ (reference sequence). The length of the CDR3 is 14 residues. The V and J ends lost 8 bases and 3 bases respectively, with 17 bases between them.

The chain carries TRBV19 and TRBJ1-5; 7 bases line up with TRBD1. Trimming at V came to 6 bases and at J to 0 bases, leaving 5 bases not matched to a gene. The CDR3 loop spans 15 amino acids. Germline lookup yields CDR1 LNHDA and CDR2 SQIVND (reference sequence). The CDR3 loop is CASSRQGNSNQPQHF. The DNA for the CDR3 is TGTGCCAGTAGCCGACAGGGTAATAGCAATCAGCCCCAGCATTTT.

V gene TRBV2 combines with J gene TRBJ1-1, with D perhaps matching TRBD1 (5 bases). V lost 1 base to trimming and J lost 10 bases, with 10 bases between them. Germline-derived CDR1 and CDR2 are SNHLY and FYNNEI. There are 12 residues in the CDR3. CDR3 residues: CASSEVGGRAFF. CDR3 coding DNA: TGTGCCAGCAGTGAAGTGGGGGGAAGAGCTTTCTTT.